The source of this TCR beta chain is a study of response to subunit inactivated influenza vaccine. Study findings and constraints: Each seasonal influenza vaccination recruits few new T cells, the authors suggested.

TCRdb re-called the RT-PCR reads with MiXCR, one entry per CDR3 protein. The data contain about 180,000 distinct CDR3 sequences, around 10% of them singletons. Looked up from germline, CDR1 is SEHNR and CDR2 is FQNEAQ (reference sequence). The CDR3 spans 15 residues. As to this clonotype: Its antigen is still unknown. One end of the junction varies from germline; a read error may be responsible.

This TCR was sampled from a man aged 50-75 years who received an inactivated influenza vaccine. The chain joins TRBV7-9 to TRBJ2-1, with a weak D call TRBD1 (5 bases). The sequencing used CD8+ T cells sorted from PBMCs, collected approximately 25 months after vaccination. The CDR3 coding sequence is TGTGCCAGCAGCTTAACAGGTTCCTCCGACAATGAGCAGTTCTTC. Its translation is CASSLTGSSDNEQFF.